This T cell receptor beta chain was captured by sequencing in a study of blood T cells in healthy people across ages. Study outcomes and limitations: More naive CD4+ cells and higher diversity were found in long-lived than in aged donors.

Primers used in a second PCR of roughly 6 to 12 cycles were a sample-barcoded 5' primer and a J-beta primer mix. Each cDNA molecule carried a tag from a template-switch adaptor that contained 12 random nucleotides. One entry per CDR3 protein results from TCRdb running MiXCR on the 5' RACE reads. The table includes more than 900,000 distinct CDR3 sequences, almost 25% detected once. About this clonotype itself: Its antigen is undetermined. Relative to the germline gene, one junction end is altered; a read error may explain this.

Germline CDR1 LNHNV, CDR2 YYDKDF (reference sequence). This CDR3 has 15 residues. The same data also went into a second study, on T cells of mothers and their children. That work contributes: Amplification in the second PCR used the M1S primer, which added sample barcodes and 2-4 random nucleotides.

Sequencing used blood. The rearrangement links TRBV15 to TRBJ1-1; maybe TRBD1 (5 bases). The receptor's source is a girl between 2 and 10 years old in good health. The CDR3 protein is CTTSRGGGRKTEAFF. DNA for the CDR3: TGTACCACCAGCAGAGGTGGGGGGAGGAAAACTGAAGCTTTCTTT.